This section outlines one TCR beta chain sequence together with its context. Its binding antigen is unknown. Base qualities are not at hand, and no much larger clone is one base apart. This sample's time point label indicates: cells obtained before transplantation from donor or recipient. CD3+CD4+ and CD3+CD8+ populations were FACS-sorted from unstimulated pre-transplant donor and recipient cells taken from spleen or lymph nodes. The library came from the immunoSEQ multiplex PCR assay. In most patients, genomic DNA was isolated using the Qiagen DNeasy Blood and Tissue Kit and sent frozen to Adaptive Biotechnologies for TCR sequencing. For most patients, high-throughput TCR-beta CDR3 sequencing of genomic DNA was performed by Adaptive Biotechnologies. On the authors' methods: TCR sequencing data for some 19 patients were retrieved from Adaptive's ImmunoSEQ software; three other patients were processed with MiXCR and VDJtools. To correct CD4 versus CD8 sorting errors, sequences present in both subsets at a frequency ratio below 5:1 were removed. Because the origin of CDR3 nucleotide sequences shared between donor and recipient could not be assigned, those sequences were removed. Alloreactive clones required at least 2-fold expansion over unstimulated cells and minimum CFSE-low frequency of 0.002% (template counts) or 0.001% (read counts). Clones detected in sequenced pre-transplant spleen, lymph node, or MLR CFSE-low populations of the donor or recipient were defined as mappable. Cumulative frequency of alloreactive clones was calculated as a percentage of all sequences weighted by copy number. TCRdb took over this immuneACCESS table, retaining in-frame rearrangements with V and J assigned. Such tables are incomplete; in checked studies, under half of the missing clones stem from an unresolved V gene, and the remainder is unexplained. From that table come the V and J calls and clone size; the DNA was used to work out D and trimming. The sample table records 90,000 to 95,000 clones; 80% to 95% of these occur just once. The ten largest account for approximately 5.6% of the sample.

This sample is part of a study of graft-versus-host responses after intestinal transplantation (dated by TCRdb to the early 2020s). For the study in its entirety: Recipients received multivisceral, liver-intestinal, or isolated intestinal transplants. Alloreactive clones were identified by sequencing pre-transplant mixed lymphocyte reaction products and comparing these products with unstimulated pre-transplant donor and recipient T cells. Bulk TCR-beta CDR3 sequencing was used to track graft-versus-host and host-versus-graft alloreactive T cell clones in the graft, circulation and bone marrow after intestinal transplantation. Samples from a few later patients were sequenced in-house on an Illumina MiSeq with MiXCR processing rather than by the commercial service. Anti-thymocyte globulin induction was given to all recipients, followed by maintenance tacrolimus and steroids for roughly 3 years. Of the roughly 24 intestinal transplant recipients enrolled in the cohort, one of whom was a retransplant, a few patients without pretransplant specimens were excluded. Donor T cell macrochimerism was defined as a peak of at least 4% donor T cells among recipient peripheral blood mononuclear cells. Broad study findings and their caveats: Early after transplant, peak levels of circulating GvH clones were found to be associated with declines in HvG clones. GvH clones were detected in recipient bone marrow, and some of these GvH clones were observed earlier in ileal mucosa or blood, consistent with an intestinal mucosal origin. High GvH to HvG T cell clonal ratios were observed in the allografts of patients with donor T cell macrochimerism. The relatively low number and heterogeneity of intestinal transplant patients limited the conclusions.

In the germline V gene, CDR1 corresponds to SGHAT and CDR2 to FQNNGV. The junction carries 12 bases between V and J, which are trimmed by 5 bases and 2 bases respectively. From its cysteine to its phenylalanine, the CDR3 spans 14 amino acids. Only the CDR3 portion is preserved as DNA: 42 bases, with reading frame beginning at the first base. The sample was unstimulated CD8+ T cells sorted from spleen or lymph node cells, taken before intestinal transplant. The chain was built from TRBV11-2 and TRBJ2-5; the best D guess is TRBD2, with 6 bases matching. The source is a human donor who received an intestinal transplant. The CDR3 here reads CASSLHGTQETQYF. The nucleotides read TGTGCCAGCAGCCTCCACGGGACTCAAGAGACCCAGTACTTC.